The clone carrying this T cell receptor (beta chain) was seen a handful of times. This sample was taken from a study of blood T cell repertoires in COVID-19. Looking at the study overall: Researchers got acute and convalescent COVID-19 samples from the United States, Italy and Spain. PBMCs, B-cell-depleted T cells, or T cells were the source of the cDNA or gDNA that made up the material.

Original processing methods: Estimation of nucleated cell counts relied on the amplification of reference gene primers. The assay was immunoSEQ multiplex PCR, and TCRdb's table has in-frame clones only and misses some. V and J calls and clone size follow that table, whereas D and trimming were derived from the DNA. Counted here are around 92,000 clones, roughly 86% occurring once; the ten biggest clones make up roughly 13%. Germline-derived CDR1 and CDR2 are WSHSY and SAAADI. The length of the CDR3 is 16 residues. Germline trimming cut 7 bases from V and 1 base from J; bases unmatched to any gene: 6.

The chain joins TRBV10-2 to TRBJ2-1; 11 bases line up with TRBD2. Material for sequencing was peripheral blood. The clonotype comes from an older woman in a cohort sampled during active or convalescent COVID-19. CDR3 sequence reads: CASNGLAGYSYNEQFF. The CDR3 DNA sequence: TGCGCCAGCAACGGACTAGCGGGTTATTCCTACAATGAGCAGTTCTTC.